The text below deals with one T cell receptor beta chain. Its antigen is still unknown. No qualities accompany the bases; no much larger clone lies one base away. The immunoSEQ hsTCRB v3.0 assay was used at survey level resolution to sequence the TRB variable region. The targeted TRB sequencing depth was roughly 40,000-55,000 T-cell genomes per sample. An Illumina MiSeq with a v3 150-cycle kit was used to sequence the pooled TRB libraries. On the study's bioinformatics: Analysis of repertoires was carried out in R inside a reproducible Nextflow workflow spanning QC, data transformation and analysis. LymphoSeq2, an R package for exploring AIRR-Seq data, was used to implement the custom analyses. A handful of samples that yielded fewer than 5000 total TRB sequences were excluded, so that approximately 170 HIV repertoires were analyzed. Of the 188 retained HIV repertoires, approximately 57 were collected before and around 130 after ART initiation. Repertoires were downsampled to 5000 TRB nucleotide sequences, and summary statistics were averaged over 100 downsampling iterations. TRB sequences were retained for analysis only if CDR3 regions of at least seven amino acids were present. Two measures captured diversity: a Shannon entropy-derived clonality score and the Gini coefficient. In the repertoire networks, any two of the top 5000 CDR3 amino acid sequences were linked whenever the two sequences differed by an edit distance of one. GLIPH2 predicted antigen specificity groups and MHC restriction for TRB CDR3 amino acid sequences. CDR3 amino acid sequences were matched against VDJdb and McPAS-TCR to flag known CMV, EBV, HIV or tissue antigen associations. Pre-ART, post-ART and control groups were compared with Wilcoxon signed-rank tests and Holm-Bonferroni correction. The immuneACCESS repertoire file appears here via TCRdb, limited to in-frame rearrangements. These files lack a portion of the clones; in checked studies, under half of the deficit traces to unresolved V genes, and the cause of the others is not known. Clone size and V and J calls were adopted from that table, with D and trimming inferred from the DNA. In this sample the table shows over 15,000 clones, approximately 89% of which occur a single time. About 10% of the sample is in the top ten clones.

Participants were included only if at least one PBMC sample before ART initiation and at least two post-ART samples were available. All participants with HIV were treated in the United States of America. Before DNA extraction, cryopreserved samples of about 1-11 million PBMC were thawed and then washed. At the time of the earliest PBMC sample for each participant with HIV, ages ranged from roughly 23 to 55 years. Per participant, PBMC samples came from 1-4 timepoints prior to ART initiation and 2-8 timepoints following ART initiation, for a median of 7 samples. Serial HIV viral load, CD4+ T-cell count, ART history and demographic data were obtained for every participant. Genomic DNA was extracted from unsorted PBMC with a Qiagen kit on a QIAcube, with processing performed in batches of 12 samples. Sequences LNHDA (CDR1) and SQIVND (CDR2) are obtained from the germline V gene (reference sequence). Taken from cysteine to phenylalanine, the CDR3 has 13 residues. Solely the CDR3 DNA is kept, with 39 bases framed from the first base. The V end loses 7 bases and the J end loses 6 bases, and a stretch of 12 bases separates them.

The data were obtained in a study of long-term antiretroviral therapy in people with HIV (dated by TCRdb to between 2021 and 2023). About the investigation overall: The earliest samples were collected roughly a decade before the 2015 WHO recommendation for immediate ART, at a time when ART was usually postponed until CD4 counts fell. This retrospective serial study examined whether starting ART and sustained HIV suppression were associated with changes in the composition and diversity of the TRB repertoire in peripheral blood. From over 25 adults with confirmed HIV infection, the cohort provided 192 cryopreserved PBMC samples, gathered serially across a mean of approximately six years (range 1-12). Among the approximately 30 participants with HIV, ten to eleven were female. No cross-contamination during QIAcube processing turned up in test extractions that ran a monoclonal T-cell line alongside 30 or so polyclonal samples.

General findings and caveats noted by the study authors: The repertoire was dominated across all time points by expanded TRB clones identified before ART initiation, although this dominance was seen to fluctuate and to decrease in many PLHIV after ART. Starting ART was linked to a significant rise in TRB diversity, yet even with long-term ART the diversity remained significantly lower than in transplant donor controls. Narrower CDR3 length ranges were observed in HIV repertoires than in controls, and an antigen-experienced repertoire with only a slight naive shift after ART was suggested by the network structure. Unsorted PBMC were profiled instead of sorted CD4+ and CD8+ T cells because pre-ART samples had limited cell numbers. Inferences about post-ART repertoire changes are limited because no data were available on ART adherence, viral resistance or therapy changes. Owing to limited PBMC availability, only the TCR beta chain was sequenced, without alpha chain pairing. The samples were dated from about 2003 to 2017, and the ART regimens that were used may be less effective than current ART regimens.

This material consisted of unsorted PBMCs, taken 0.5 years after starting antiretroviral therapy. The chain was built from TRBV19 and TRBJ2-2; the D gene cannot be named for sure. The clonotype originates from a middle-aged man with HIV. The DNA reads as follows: TGTGCCAGTAAGAGGAACGAACCCGGGGAGCTGTTTTTT. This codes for CASKRNEPGELFF.